The T cell receptor beta chain under discussion was sequenced for a study of T-cell memory formation after mild COVID-19. TCR alpha and TCR beta cDNA libraries carrying sample barcodes and UMIs came from 5'RACE with constant-segment primers. TCRdb processed the 5' RACE reads anew with MiXCR; each CDR3 protein has one entry. The data hold some 350,000 distinct CDR3 sequences, with 15% observed a single time. V lost 1 base and J lost 2, with 14 bases in between. The length of the CDR3 is 16 residues. Germline V gene sequence: CDR1 SGHVS, CDR2 FQNEAQ. Study-level findings and limits: A balance of CD4 and CD8 characterized clones contracting day 15 to 85, whereas later expanders leaned CD4+. Cross-reactive memory seemingly joined, as some responding clones were found in pre-infection memory.

The sample holds a few counts of this clonotype. What it recognizes is unknown. This rearrangement joins TRBV7-8 to TRBJ1-2; D is perhaps TRBD1 (5 bases). Input material: PBMCs or a T cell subset sorted from them (not recorded which). The clonotype was recovered from a young man who had mild COVID-19 (a few samples of this study predate the infection). Cell type and time point are not known. The CDR3 region has the DNA TGTGCCAGCAGCTTAGGTGGTGCAGGGCGGAACTATGGCTACACCTTC. Its translation: CASSLGGAGRNYGYTF.